Shown below are 14 T cell receptor beta chains from a single sample sequenced in a study of PD-L1 blockade in urothelial cancer (dated by TCRdb to the late 2010s). Taken with the paper, the label for time point translates to: pretreatment peripheral blood. Receptor libraries were prepared by the immunoSEQ multiplex PCR assay. TCRdb holds this immuneACCESS table with in-frame rearrangements only. Some clones are missing; in checked studies, unresolved V genes explain under half, and the rest has no known cause. This sample lists 70,000 to 90,000 clones; 70% to 90% were detected once. The ten largest account for approximately 15% of the sample. The sample consisted of PBMCs, taken around atezolizumab (anti-PD-L1) treatment. The origin of the receptors is a man in his 60s with urothelial cancer.

This chain joins TRBV10-3 and TRBJ2-2; D unresolved. The CDR3 contains 12 residues. The germline gives CDR1 ENHRY, CDR2 SYGVKD. V gave up 3 bases and J gave up 8 bases, with 7 bases separating them. CDR3 sequence: CAISERAGELFF. CDR3 bases: TGTGCCATCAGTGAACGAGCGGGGGAGCTGTTTTTT.

The gene calls are TRBV7-8 and TRBJ2-1, with 8 bases aligning to TRBD2. This CDR3 has 15 residues. Germline V gives CDR1 SGHVS, CDR2 FQNEAQ. V shed 5 bases and J 7 bases; nucleotides not matched to a gene: 10. The CDR3 protein is CASSRGSPSGNEQFF. For the CDR3, the DNA is TGTGCCAGCAGCCGGGGGTCCCCTAGCGGGAATGAGCAGTTCTTC.

The chain recombines TRBV28 with TRBJ2-7; 11 nucleotides align to TRBD1. Germline V gene sequence: CDR1 MDHEN, CDR2 SYDVKM. V was pared by 8 bases and J by 6 bases, with 6 bases of the junction left unmatched. The CDR3 spans 13 residues. The CDR3 sequence is CASGGQGAVEQYF. As DNA, the CDR3 is TGTGCCAGCGGCGGACAGGGGGCCGTCGAGCAGTACTTC.

This chain uses TRBV9 with TRBJ2-3; D call uncertain. The CDR3 loop spans 14 amino acids. V was pared by 1 base and J by 4 bases, with 10 bases between. The germline V gene has CDR1 SGDLS and CDR2 YYNGEE. CDR3 in amino acids: CASSVNTRSDTQYF. CDR3 DNA sequence: TGTGCCAGCAGCGTAAATACGCGGTCAGATACGCAGTATTTT.

The rearrangement uses TRBV21-1 and TRBJ1-5. TRBV21-1 is a documented pseudogene. The CDR3 has 16 residues. CDR3 in amino acids: CASSKDVLGGDQPQHF. The CDR3 DNA sequence: TGTGCCAGCAGCAAAGACGTTCTGGGAGGGGATCAGCCCCAGCATTTT.

This rearrangement joins TRBV11-3 to TRBJ1-4, with D unresolved. The CDR3 spans 13 residues. Deletions cut 3 bases from V and 8 bases from J, with 10 bases between. Germline loops: CDR1 SGHNT, CDR2 YENEEA. The CDR3 reads CASSFQLWEKLFF. CDR3 bases: TGTGCCAGCAGCTTCCAACTGTGGGAAAAACTGTTTTTT.

The rearrangement links TRBV5-6 to TRBJ2-7; D is unresolved. There are 14 residues in the CDR3. CDR1 is SGHDT, CDR2 YYEEEE, per germline. The ends were cut back, 2 bases at V and 6 bases at J, with 15 bases in the middle. CDR3 coding DNA: TGTGCCAGCAGCTTTAACTATGGAGCCGGCGAGCAGTACTTC. The encoded protein is CASSFNYGAGEQYF.

The chain carries TRBV18 and TRBJ1-5, with D uncertain. Germline V gene lookup returns CDR1 KGHSH and CDR2 LQKENI. Between the trimmed V and J ends, which lost 5 bases and 5 bases, there was a span of 7 bases. The CDR3 loop spans 12 amino acids. In DNA, the CDR3 is TGTGCCAGCTCAGACGGAGATCAGCCCCAGCATTTT. This sequence encodes CASSDGDQPQHF.

The chain carries TRBV11-3 and TRBJ1-1, with TRBD1 matching over 9 bases. Trimming removed 6 bases from V and 1 base from J; junction bases left unmatched: 6. CDR1 and CDR2 (germline): SGHNT, YENEEA. The CDR3 consists of 15 residues. CDR3 sequence reads: CASRYQGQGNTEAFF. The CDR3 bases are TGTGCCAGCAGATACCAGGGACAGGGGAACACTGAAGCTTTCTTT.

J is TRBJ1-2 and V is TRBV2, with 7 bases fitting TRBD1. Per germline, CDR1 SNHLY and CDR2 FYNNEI. CDR3 size: 12 residues. The V and J ends lost 5 bases and 5 bases, in that order; junction bases with no gene match: 2. The CDR3 spells CASSKTGYGYTF. CDR3 coding DNA: TGTGCCAGCAGTAAGACAGGGTATGGCTACACCTTC.

V gene TRBV29-1 combines with J gene TRBJ1-1; D might be TRBD1 (5 bases). V was trimmed by 4 bases and J by 0 bases, leaving 9 bases between them. CDR1 and CDR2 from the germline V gene are SQVTM and ANQGSEA. The CDR3 is made up of 13 amino acids. CDR3 sequence (DNA): TGCAGCGTTGTTGGGGGGGTGAACACTGAAGCTTTCTTT. It is translated as CSVVGGVNTEAFF. Full variable domain (missing parts from reference TRBV29-1 and TRBJ1-1): SAVISQKPSRDICQRGTSLTIQCQVDSQVTMMFWYRQQPGQSLTLIATANQGSEATYESGFVIDKFPISRPNLTFSTLTVSNMSPEDSSIYLCSVVGGVNTEAFFGQGTRLTVV.

The chain employs TRBV18 and TRBJ2-3; D ambiguous. The CDR3 is 14 amino acids. Germline loops: CDR1 KGHSH, CDR2 LQKENI. Trimming left V 3 bases short and J 4 bases short, with 11 bases between. CDR3 bases: TGTGCCAGCTCACCCCCCCTACCGGCAGATACGCAGTATTTT. Amino acid sequence: CASSPPLPADTQYF.

The table lists this clone with a count of one. In nucleotides, the CDR3 is TGTGCCAGCAGCTTGGAACGATGGACAGGGGACACCGGGGAGCTGTTTTTT. Its protein is CASSLERWTGDTGELFF. The V call is TRBV5-4, the J call TRBJ2-2, with 9 nucleotides matching TRBD1. Germline V gives CDR1 SGHNT, CDR2 YYREEE (reference sequence). With V trimmed by 0 bases and J by 3 bases, 6 bases remained unmatched. This CDR3 is 17 amino acids long.

The J gene is TRBJ2-3, the V gene TRBV11-3; a weak D match, TRBD2 (6 bases). The CDR3 consists of 16 residues. CDR1 is SGHNT and CDR2 is YENEEA in the germline V gene. V lost 6 bases to trimming and J lost 1 base, with 17 bases between them. CDR3: CASSLRGGVGTDTQYF. The CDR3 region has the DNA TGTGCCAGCAGTTTACGGGGCGGGGTAGGCACAGATACGCAGTATTTT. Filled out from reference TRBV11-3 and TRBJ2-3, the complete variable domain reads EAGVVQSPRYKIIEKKQPVAFWCNPISGHNTLYWYLQNLGQGPELLIRYENEEAVDDSQLPKDRFSAERLKGVDSTLKIQPAELGDSAVYLCASSLRGGVGTDTQYFGPGTRLTVL.